A single sample gave rise to the 24 T cell receptor beta chains below, sequenced in a study of OX40 agonist ivuxolimab in advanced cancers. Profiled with immunoSEQ multiplex PCR; TCRdb holds only in-frame clones, not every one. The table lists 45,000 to 65,000 clones, roughly 82% of them singletons. This specimen was CD4+ or CD8+ T cells sorted from blood, taken in a trial of the OX40 agonist ivuxolimab. The receptors originated from an adult with an advanced solid tumor such as melanoma, head and neck, liver or kidney cancer.

The chain couples TRBV19 to TRBJ1-3; D may be TRBD1 (5 bases). Trimming shortened V by 7 bases and J by 1 base, and 17 bases separated the two germline ends. CDR3 length: 16 amino acids. CDR1 is LNHDA and CDR2 is SQIVND in the germline V gene (reference sequence). CDR3 region: CASTNPRGESGNTIYF. CDR3 coding DNA: TGTGCCAGTACCAACCCCCGAGGGGAGTCTGGAAACACCATATATTTT. The variable domain in full, completed from reference TRBV19 and TRBJ1-3, reads DGGITQSPKYLFRKEGQNVTLSCEQNLNHDAMYWYRQDPGQGLRLIYYSQIVNDFQKGDIAEGYSVSREKKESFPLTVTSAQKNPTAFYLCASTNPRGESGNTIYFGEGSWLTVV.

The rearrangement joins TRBV2 to TRBJ2-5; D unclear. The DNA end is a closer match to TRBJ2-7, so the J assignment may be wrong. The CDR3 consists of 16 residues. Germline V gene sequence: CDR1 SNHLY, CDR2 FYNNEI. CDR3 region: CASSEESYSSSYEQYF. The CDR3 DNA sequence: TGTGCCAGCAGTGAGGAGTCCTACAGTTCTTCCTACGAGCAGTACTTC.

This clone was recorded only once. The chain joins TRBV5-6 to TRBJ1-2; D is ambiguous. Germline V lookup: CDR1 SGHDT, CDR2 YYEEEE. CDR3 length: 11 residues. Trimming left V 0 bases short and J 8 bases short, with 5 bases between. CDR3 sequence: CASSLVGGYTF. In DNA, the CDR3 is TGTGCCAGCAGCTTGGTGGGGGGCTACACCTTC. The variable domain in full, with the rest retrieved from reference TRBV5-6 and TRBJ1-2, is DAGVTQSPTHLIKTRGQQVTLRCSPKSGHDTVSWYQQALGQGPQFIFQYYEEEERQRGNFPDRFSGHQFPNYSSELNVNALLLGDSALYLCASSLVGGYTFGSGTRLTVV.

The chain has TRBV18 and TRBJ1-1, with 7 bases fitting TRBD1. With V trimmed by 7 bases and J by 4 bases, 3 bases remained unmatched. CDR1 and CDR2 (germline): KGHSH, LQKENI. This CDR3 spans 12 amino acids. CDR3 amino acids: CASYAGGTEAFF. The CDR3 coding sequence is TGTGCCAGCTATGCAGGGGGCACTGAAGCTTTCTTT.

The CDR3 DNA follows: TGTGCCAGTACCCCCCAGGGGGTTAAAAACATTCAGTACTTC. It codes for CASTPQGVKNIQYF. V gene TRBV19 combines with J gene TRBJ2-4; 7 nucleotides line up with TRBD1. The CDR3 is 14 residues long. CDR1 and CDR2 (germline): LNHDA, SQIVND (reference sequence). Losses at the gene ends were 7 bases for V and 4 bases for J; bases not matched to a gene: 7.

The CDR3 loop reads CASSPGTGGADTEAFF. The CDR3 region has the DNA TGTGCCAGCTCACCAGGGACAGGGGGCGCGGACACTGAAGCTTTCTTT. V and J are TRBV18 and TRBJ1-1; the match to TRBD1 covers 12 bases. V trimming: 2 bases; J trimming: 3 bases; junction bases outside the gene matches: 4. The CDR3 contains 16 residues. Germline-derived CDR1 and CDR2 are KGHSH and LQKENI.

This clone ranks as medium-sized. The chain recombines TRBV6-1 with TRBJ1-5; 11 nucleotides agree with TRBD1. The junction had 9 bases not matched to a gene; V was cut back by 2 bases and J by 0 bases. Germline V lookup: CDR1 MNHNS, CDR2 SASEGT. The CDR3 length is 19 residues. The CDR3 DNA reads TGTGCCAGCAGTGAATCGAGGACAGGGGGCGCCTATAGCAATCAGCCCCAGCATTTT. Translation: CASSESRTGGAYSNQPQHF.

The V call is TRBV9, the J call TRBJ2-1, with 12 bases that match TRBD1. V shed 0 bases, J shed 4 bases, and the junction held 8 bases outside the gene matches. The CDR3 loop spans 18 amino acids. CDR1 and CDR2 (germline): SGDLS, YYNGEE. CDR3 loop: CASSVVSLGQGAYNEQFF. Here the CDR3 DNA reads TGTGCCAGCAGCGTAGTCTCTCTGGGACAGGGGGCTTACAATGAGCAGTTCTTC.

The V call is TRBV14, the J call TRBJ1-1; TRBD1 agrees at 8 bases. Germline CDR1 SGHDN, CDR2 FVKESK. V shed 5 bases and J 5 bases; nucleotides not matched to a gene: 10. The CDR3 extends over 15 amino acids. The CDR3 DNA reads as TGTGCCAGCAGCTTCCGACAGGGGATGAGTACTGAAGCTTTCTTT. Encoded protein: CASSFRQGMSTEAFF.

The rearrangement joins TRBV5-8 to TRBJ1-2; TRBD1 matches at 7 bases. The V and J ends lost 1 base and 3 bases, in that order; junction bases with no gene match: 6. The CDR3 consists of 15 residues. The germline gives CDR1 SGHTS, CDR2 YDEGEE. The DNA of the CDR3 is TGTGCCAGCAGCTTGCTGACAGGGAAGGACTATGGCTACACCTTC. It codes for CASSLLTGKDYGYTF. Supplemented by reference TRBV5-8 and TRBJ1-2, the full variable domain reads EAGVTQSPTHLIKTRGQQATLRCSPISGHTSVYWYQQALGLGLQFLLWYDEGEERNRGNFPPRFSGRQFPNYSSELNVNALELEDSALYLCASSLLTGKDYGYTFGSGTRLTVV.

The chain employs TRBV6-5 and TRBJ2-7; TRBD2 matches at 10 bases. The V gene's germline CDR1 is MNHEY and CDR2 SVGAGI. The CDR3 is 13 residues long. The V segment lost 10 bases and the J segment 3 bases; nucleotides outside the gene matches: 6. The CDR3 bases are TGTGCCATTCAACTAGCGGGAAGCTACGAGCAGTACTTC. This encodes CAIQLAGSYEQYF.

This chain links TRBV29-1 with TRBJ2-1; weak D call: TRBD2 (6 bases). V lost 2 bases to trimming and J lost 9 bases, with 17 bases between them. Germline assignment: CDR1 SQVTM and CDR2 ANQGSEA. The CDR3 extends over 14 amino acids. The CDR3 loop is CSVELRRGDREQFF. As DNA, the CDR3 is TGCAGCGTTGAATTAAGGCGGGGTGACCGTGAGCAGTTCTTC.

In regard to this clone: Other DNA sequences within the sample encode an identical CDR3. The chain is built from TRBV5-1 and TRBJ1-1; TRBD1 agrees at 7 bases. With 2 bases clipped from V and 2 bases from J, the junction kept 3 bases outside the gene matches. Looked up from germline, CDR1 is SGHRS and CDR2 is YFSETQ. CDR3 length: 14 amino acids. CDR3 coding DNA: TGCGCCAGCAGCTTACAGGGGAGTAACACTGAAGCTTTCTTT. Its protein is CASSLQGSNTEAFF. The variable domain in full, with the rest retrieved from reference TRBV5-1 and TRBJ1-1, is KAGVTQTPRYLIKTRGQQVTLSCSPISGHRSVSWYQQTPGQGLQFLFEYFSETQRNKGNFPGRFSGRQFSNSRSEMNVSTLELGDSALYLCASSLQGSNTEAFFGQGTRLTVV.

The genes are TRBV7-9 and TRBJ2-1; D remains unclear. Trimming pared 1 base from V and 4 bases from J, leaving 14 bases between. Germline CDR1 and CDR2: SEHNR and FQNEAQ (reference sequence). This CDR3 has 16 residues. Here the CDR3 DNA reads TGTGCCAGCAGCTTAGATAGGGTATTGGGGTACAATGAGCAGTTCTTC. It specifies CASSLDRVLGYNEQFF.

The chain joins TRBV28 to TRBJ1-1, with D tentatively TRBD1 (6 bases). With 7 bases removed from V and 5 bases from J, the gap between germline ends came to 14 bases. The CDR3 length is 13 residues. Per germline, CDR1 MDHEN and CDR2 SYDVKM. The CDR3 loop reads CASNQGGRTEAFF. In DNA, the CDR3 is TGTGCCAGCAACCAAGGGGGTAGGACTGAAGCTTTCTTT.

This sequence joins TRBV7-2 and TRBJ2-3; D uncertain. Germline loops: CDR1 SGHTA, CDR2 FQGNSA. The CDR3 extends over 14 amino acids. The V end was cut by 3 bases, the J end by 1 base, with 8 bases between. CDR3 coding DNA: TGTGCCAGCAGCTTCTACCAGGGCACAGATACGCAGTATTTT. Amino acids: CASSFYQGTDTQYF.

Concerning this clone itself: A junction end diverges from the germline sequence, so it may reflect a read error. V gene TRBV7-2 combines with J gene TRBJ2-3, with no clear D. Germline assignment: CDR1 SGHTA and CDR2 FQGNSA. The CDR3 has 12 amino acids. CDR3 in DNA: TGTGCCAGCAGCTTAAACACAGATACGCAGTGTTTT. Its translation is CASSLNTDTQCF.

The chain is built from TRBV19 and TRBJ1-4; D is possibly TRBD1 (6 bases). The germline CDR1 and CDR2 sequences are LNHDA and SQIVND (reference sequence). The CDR3 is 15 amino acids. Trimming cost V 7 bases and J 0 bases, with 12 bases left between them. CDR3 DNA: TGTGCCAGTACTGGGACAACCTCAACTAATGAAAAACTGTTTTTT. The encoded protein is CASTGTTSTNEKLFF.

The gene calls are TRBV19 and TRBJ2-1; D might be TRBD1 or TRBD2, each matching 5 bases. Germline values: CDR1 LNHDA, CDR2 SQIVND (reference sequence). Trimming left V 5 bases short and J 6 bases short, with 11 bases between. The CDR3 is made up of 13 amino acids. CDR3: CASSGARGNEQFF. CDR3 DNA: TGTGCCAGTAGTGGGGCCCGGGGCAATGAGCAGTTCTTC.

This clone was counted once. V gene TRBV19 combines with J gene TRBJ1-1; D gene unclear. The CDR3 has 14 amino acids. V lost 3 bases and J lost 0, with 8 bases in between. CDR1 and CDR2 from the germline V gene are LNHDA and SQIVND (reference sequence). Here the CDR3 DNA reads TGTGCCAGTAGTATGGGGAACATGAACACTGAAGCTTTCTTT. This gives the protein CASSMGNMNTEAFF.

J is TRBJ2-3 and V is TRBV7-2; TRBD1 aligns across 10 bases. Germline lookup yields CDR1 SGHTA and CDR2 FQGNSA. The V segment lost 5 bases and the J segment 2 bases; nucleotides outside the gene matches: 4. This CDR3 has 15 residues. Here the CDR3 DNA reads TGTGCCAGCAGCAGACAGGGGGCCTCCACAGATACGCAGTATTTT. As protein: CASSRQGASTDTQYF.

This clone has a handful of counts. The chain joins TRBV13 to TRBJ1-1; D remains unclear. The germline V and J ends were trimmed by 4 bases and 0 bases, with 6 bases remaining between them. CDR1 PRHDT and CDR2 FYEKMQ come from the germline V gene (reference sequence). The CDR3 totals 13 residues. CDR3 in DNA: TGTGCCAGCAGCTCCGGCCTGAACACTGAAGCTTTCTTT. Protein product: CASSSGLNTEAFF.

V is TRBV6-5 and J is TRBJ1-1; TRBD1 aligns across 10 bases. The germline V gene has CDR1 MNHEY and CDR2 SVGAGI. V lost 6 bases, J lost 3 bases, and 7 bases stayed unmatched. This CDR3 contains 15 residues. In nucleotides, the CDR3 is TGTGCCAGCAGGAAGACAGGGGGCTGGGACACTGAAGCTTTCTTT. Its protein is CASRKTGGWDTEAFF.

The chain is built from TRBV6-1 and TRBJ2-7; 7 bases fit TRBD1. The CDR3 consists of 15 residues. The V gene's germline CDR1 is MNHNS and CDR2 SASEGT. Trimming cost V 3 bases and J 11 bases; bases outside gene matches: 16. The DNA for the CDR3 is TGTGCCAGCAGTGAGTCCGGGACAGCGAGAGAGGAGGAGTACTTC. Protein: CASSESGTAREEEYF.